The clone carrying this T cell receptor (beta chain) appeared once. Its specificity is unknown. Germline and junction disagree at one end, which may indicate a read error. Data came from immunoSEQ multiplex PCR; TCRdb stores just in-frame clones and leaves some out. Of around 120,000 clones in the sample, around 89% are singletons; the top ten hold approximately 7.1%. This sample is part of a study of T cell responses to AZD1222 COVID-19 vaccine. Study-wide points: Elevations in Spike-specific TCR breadth and depth followed administration of two AZD1222 doses. Donors, mostly white British, included more females; clonal diversity was possibly underestimated.

The source of this sequence is an adult who received the AZD1222 COVID-19 vaccine. Here the sequenced sample was peripheral blood, taken 28 days after the second AZD1222 dose.

The CDR3 DNA reads TGTGCCAGCAGTGCCTTCTTACTAGTGATCTTC. Translating it yields CASSAFLLVIF. This sequence joins TRBV6-2 or TRBV6-3 and TRBJ2-1; D may be TRBD2 (5 bases). Germline CDR1 reads MNHEY; CDR2 reads SVGEGT. The length of the CDR3 is 11 residues.